This TCR beta chain was recorded in a study of blood T cells in healthy people across ages (dated by TCRdb to 2014 to 2015). A note on the overall study: In model experiments, template switching captured about one uniquely barcoded TCR beta cDNA molecule for every two T cells. Two additional independent replicas of 1 million unique cDNA reads from the same blood draw were analyzed for two donors (one aged 18 to 30 and one aged 80 or older). Age-related changes in TCR beta repertoire diversity were measured in the study by deep sequencing normalized with unique cDNA molecular identifiers. The donors were split into four age groups: young (average 16 years), middle-aged (over 35), aged (more than 60) and long-lived (over 80). Donors of different ages were randomly distributed across sequencing lanes to avoid experimental bias. What the research found in general, with its limitations: The CMV infection status of donors was not known, potentially confounding age-related changes in expanded clonotypes. Total diversity estimates from one million sequenced T cells were considered lower bounds and underestimates. A strong correlation was found between observed TCR beta diversity and the percentage of naive T cells measured by flow cytometry. Since profiling was done on bulk unsorted PBMCs, naive and antigen-experienced compartments could not be conclusively compared. Observed TCR beta diversity per million T cells fell roughly linearly with age, and a significant reduction was already apparent by age around 40. Compared with the aged group, the long-lived group had more naive CD4+ T cells, fewer expanded clones and increased TCR diversity, suggesting age selection.

This clonotype appeared a few times. Its antigen is still unknown. No per-base quality is available; no much larger clone lies one base away. The junction carries 11 bases between V and J, which are trimmed by 1 base and 7 bases respectively. From the cysteine through the phenylalanine, the CDR3 covers 15 amino acids. The only DNA kept is the CDR3, 45 bases in frame from the first base. Library method: 5' RACE. This sample was sequenced with an Illumina HiSeq 2500. A second roughly 6 to 12 cycle PCR used a sample-barcoded 5' primer and a J-beta primer mix. Each TCR beta cDNA molecule received a unique molecular identifier from a template-switch 5' adaptor carrying 12 random nucleotides. Each sample yielded at least 3 million CDR3-containing paired-end reads. All of the RNA was converted into first-strand cDNA using the Mint cDNA synthesis kit, with a TRBC-specific oligonucleotide serving as the primer. After uracil-DNA glycosylase treatment, a first 18-cycle PCR used universal primers M1SS and BC2_uni_R on all cDNA. The paper's data handling went like this. For normalization, 1 million high-quality reads were randomly selected from each sample, with every read carrying a distinct molecular identifier. Reads with shared molecular identifiers were discarded instead of being binned into consensus sequences. MiTCR, with a Q25 quality threshold and the strictest error-elimination algorithm, was used for CDR3 identification, clonotype clustering and error correction. A nonparametric unseen species model with Euler transformation was used to estimate lower-bound total TCR beta diversity. TCRdb reanalyzed the raw reads on its own, using fastp at Q25 for trimming and MiXCR for clone calling, and kept in-frame beta chains. All rows with the same CDR3 protein become a single entry with the most common DNA and genes. The V and J calls come from TCRdb's annotation, not from the publication. The sample has about a million distinct CDR3 sequences on record, roughly two fifths of them singletons. Around 13% of the sample rests with the top ten.

The roughly 39 donors, aged roughly 6 to 95 years, were systemically healthy Caucasian individuals from Russia. Each donor gave about 9.8 milliliters of peripheral blood, drawn into EDTA-treated Vacutainer tubes. PBMCs were isolated by Ficoll-Paque density-gradient centrifugation, with at least 6 million obtained per sample. Trizol reagent was used to extract total RNA from the PBMCs, yielding at least 5 micrograms per sample. For every donor, an aliquot of PBMCs went through flow cytometry to measure the percentages of naive CD45RAhigh/CD27high T cells. The source is a man aged 18-30 years in good health. The specimen was blood. The chain couples TRBV12-3 or TRBV12-4 to TRBJ1-6, and TRBD1 may be the D gene, going by 5 matching bases. In nucleotide form, the sequence is TGTGCCAGCAGTTTAGACGGGGCCTTGAATTCACCCCTCCACTTT. Its translation is CASSLDGALNSPLHF.